This TCR beta chain appears in the sequencing data of a study of T cells in Graves' hyperthyroidism and ophthalmopathy. V lost 0 bases and J lost 1; bases outside the gene matches: 3. This CDR3 spans 16 amino acids. Germline V CDR1 and CDR2: LGHNA, YSLEER. For Graves' hyperthyroidism to be stable, ophthalmopathy could not progress within 18 months. With a duration under 2 months, the hyperthyroidism was newly diagnosed in patients aged 18 to 65. What was amplified from RNA transcripts were TCR beta CDR3 regions. TCR CDR3 underwent first-round RT-PCR with the HTBI primer set. TCRdb re-analysed the multiplex PCR reads in MiXCR, keeping a single row per CDR3 protein. The table records about 590,000 distinct CDR3 sequences, approximately 14% of them present only once.

The receptor was derived from a woman in her twenties or thirties with Graves' hyperthyroidism. This chain joins TRBV4-3 and TRBJ2-7, with 10 bases fitting TRBD1. Sequenced: blood. This CDR3 reads CASSQERQGASYEQYF. The CDR3 DNA reads as TGCGCCAGCAGCCAAGAAAGACAGGGGGCTTCCTACGAGCAGTACTTC.